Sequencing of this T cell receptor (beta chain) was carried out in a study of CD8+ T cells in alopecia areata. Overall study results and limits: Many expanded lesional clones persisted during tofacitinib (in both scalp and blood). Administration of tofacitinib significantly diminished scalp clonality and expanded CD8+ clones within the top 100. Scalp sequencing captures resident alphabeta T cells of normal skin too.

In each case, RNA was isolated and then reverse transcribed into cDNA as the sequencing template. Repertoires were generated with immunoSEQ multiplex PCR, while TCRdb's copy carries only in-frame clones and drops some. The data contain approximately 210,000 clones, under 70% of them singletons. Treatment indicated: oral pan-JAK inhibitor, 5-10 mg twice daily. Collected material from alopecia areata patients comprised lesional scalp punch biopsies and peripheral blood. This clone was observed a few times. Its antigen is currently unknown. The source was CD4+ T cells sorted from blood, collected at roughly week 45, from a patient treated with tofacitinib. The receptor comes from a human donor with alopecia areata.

For the CDR3, the DNA is TGTGCCAGCAGCGCTTGGGACAGCTACGAGCAGTACTTC. Translation gives CASSAWDSYEQYF. The chain has TRBV9 and TRBJ2-7, with 7 bases aligning to TRBD1. Trimming cost V 3 bases and J 3 bases; bases outside gene matches: 3. From germline, CDR1 is SGDLS and CDR2 YYNGEE. The CDR3 extends over 13 amino acids. The entire variable domain, with the rest obtained from reference TRBV9 and TRBJ2-7, is as follows: DSGVTQTPKHLITATGQRVTLRCSPRSGDLSVYWYQQSLDQGLQFLIQYYNGEERAKGNILERFSAQQFPDLHSELNLSSLELGDSALYFCASSAWDSYEQYFGPGTRLTVT.